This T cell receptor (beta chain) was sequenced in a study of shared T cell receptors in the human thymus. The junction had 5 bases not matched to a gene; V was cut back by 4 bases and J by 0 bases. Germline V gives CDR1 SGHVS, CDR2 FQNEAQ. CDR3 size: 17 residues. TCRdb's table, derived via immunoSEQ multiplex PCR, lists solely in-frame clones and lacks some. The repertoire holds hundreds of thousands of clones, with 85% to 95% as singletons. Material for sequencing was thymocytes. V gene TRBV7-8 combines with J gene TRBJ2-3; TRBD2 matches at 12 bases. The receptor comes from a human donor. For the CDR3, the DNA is TGTGCCAGCAGCTCGTCCGGACTAGCGGGAAGCACAGATACGCAGTATTTT. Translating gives CASSSSGLAGSTDTQYF.